Given below is one T cell receptor (beta chain) in context. Antigen: not known. These data are taken from a study of glioma-infiltrating T cells after dendritic cell vaccination. Study-wide points: No direct clonality-survival link was found; a diverse polyclonal response may matter.

In germline, CDR1 is SGHRS, CDR2 YFSETQ. V lost 2 bases and J lost 0; bases outside the gene matches: 9. The CDR3 loop spans 19 amino acids. Time point described: after dendritic cell vaccination, including at tumor progression/relapse. The table came from immunoSEQ multiplex PCR; TCRdb's copy has only in-frame clones and leaves some out. The sample records 90,000 or so clones, approximately 80% being singletons. The rearrangement uses TRBV5-1 and TRBJ2-1, with 12 positions matching TRBD2. The specimen comprised blood, sampled after dendritic cell vaccination. This TCR was sampled from a human donor with glioblastoma. CDR3 protein: CASSFGLAGTTSSYNEQFF. The CDR3 nucleotides read TGCGCCAGCAGCTTTGGACTAGCGGGGACCACTAGCTCCTACAATGAGCAGTTCTTC.